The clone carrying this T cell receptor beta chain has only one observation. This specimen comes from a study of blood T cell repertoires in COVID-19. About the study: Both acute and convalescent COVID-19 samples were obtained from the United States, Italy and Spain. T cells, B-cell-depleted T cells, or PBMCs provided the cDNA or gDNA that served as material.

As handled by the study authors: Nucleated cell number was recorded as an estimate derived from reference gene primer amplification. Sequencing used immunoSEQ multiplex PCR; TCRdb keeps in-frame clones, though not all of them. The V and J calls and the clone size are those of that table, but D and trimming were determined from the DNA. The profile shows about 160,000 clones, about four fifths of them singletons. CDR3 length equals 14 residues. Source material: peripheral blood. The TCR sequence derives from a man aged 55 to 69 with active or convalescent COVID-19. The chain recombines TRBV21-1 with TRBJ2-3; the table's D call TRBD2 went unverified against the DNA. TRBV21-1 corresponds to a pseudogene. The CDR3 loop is CASSGRGGTDTQYF. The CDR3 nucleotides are TGTGCCAGCAGCGGCCGCGGCGGCACAGATACGCAGTATTTT.